This T cell receptor (beta chain) derives from a study of T cell changes during pregnancy in multiple sclerosis (dated by TCRdb to between 2018 and 2020). Regarding the study in general: Changes in the T cell repertoire over the course of pregnancy were examined in this study in women with multiple sclerosis.

Reading from cysteine to phenylalanine, the CDR3 counts 16 amino acids. Only the CDR3 DNA is retained, 48 bases long and in frame from the first base. CDR1 MDHEN and CDR2 SYDVKM are derived from the germline V gene. From V the trimming removes 5 bases and from J it removes 2 bases, while the gene matches leave 5 bases of the junction unaccounted for. Only one count was recorded for this clone. Which antigen it targets is not known. Base qualities are not at hand, and no much larger clone is one base apart. The protocol used for the library was the immunoSEQ multiplex PCR assay. In TCRdb, the immuneACCESS table is reduced to in-frame sequences with V and J assigned. These tables do not hold every clone; where another copy was compared, an unresolved V gene accounts for under half, and the others remain unexplained. In this sample the table shows around 25,000 clones, roughly 90% of which occur a single time. The ten most abundant clones make up around 8% of the sample.

This TCR was recovered from a female donor in good health, enrolled as a control in a pregnancy study. This chain joins TRBV28 to TRBJ2-2, with 10 bases aligning to TRBD2. Here the sequenced sample was CD8+ T cells from peripheral blood mononuclear cells, taken in the first trimester of pregnancy. In nucleotides, the sequence is TGTGCCAGCAGTAAAGGGACTAGCGCAAACACCGGGGAGCTGTTTTTT. Its protein reads: CASSKGTSANTGELFF.